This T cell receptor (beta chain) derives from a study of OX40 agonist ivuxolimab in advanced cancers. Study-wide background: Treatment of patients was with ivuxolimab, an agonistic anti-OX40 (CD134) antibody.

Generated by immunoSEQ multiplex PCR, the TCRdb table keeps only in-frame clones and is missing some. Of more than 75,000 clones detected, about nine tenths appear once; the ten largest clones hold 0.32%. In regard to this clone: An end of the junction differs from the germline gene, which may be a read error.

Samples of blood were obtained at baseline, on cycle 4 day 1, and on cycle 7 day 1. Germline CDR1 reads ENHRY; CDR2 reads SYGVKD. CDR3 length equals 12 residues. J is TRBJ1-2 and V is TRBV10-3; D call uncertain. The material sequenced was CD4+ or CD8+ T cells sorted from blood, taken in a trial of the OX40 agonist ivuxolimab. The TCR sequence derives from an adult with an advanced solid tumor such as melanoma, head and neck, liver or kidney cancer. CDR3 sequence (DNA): TGTGCCAGCAGTCAAGGTGGGGTCGGCTACACCTTC. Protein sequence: CASSQGGVGYTF.